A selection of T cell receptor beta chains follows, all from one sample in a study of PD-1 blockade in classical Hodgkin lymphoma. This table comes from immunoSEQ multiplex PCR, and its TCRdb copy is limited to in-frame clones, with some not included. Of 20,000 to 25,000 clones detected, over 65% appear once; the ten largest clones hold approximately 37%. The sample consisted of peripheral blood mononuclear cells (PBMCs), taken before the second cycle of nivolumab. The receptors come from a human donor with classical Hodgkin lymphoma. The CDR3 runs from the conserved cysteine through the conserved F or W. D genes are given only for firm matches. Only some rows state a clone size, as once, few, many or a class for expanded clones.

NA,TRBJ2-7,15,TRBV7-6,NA,TGTGCCAGCAGCTTAGCATCGGGGGACCCCTACGAGCAGTACTTC,CASSLASGDPYEQYF
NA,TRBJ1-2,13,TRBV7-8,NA,TGTGCCAGCAGCTTAGATCGGGGGGACGGCTACACCTTC,CASSLDRGDGYTF
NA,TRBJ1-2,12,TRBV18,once,TGTGCCAGCTCACCCCGGGCGGAAGGCTACACCTTC,CASSPRAEGYTF
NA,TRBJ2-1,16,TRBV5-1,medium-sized,TGCGCCAGCAGCTTGGATCCGGTAGGTTCCTACAATGAGCAGTTCTTC,CASSLDPVGSYNEQFF
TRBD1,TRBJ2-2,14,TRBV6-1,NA,TGTGCCAGCAGGGACAGGTTGAACACCGGGGAGCTGTTTTTT,CASRDRLNTGELFF
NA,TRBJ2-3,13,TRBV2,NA,TGTGCCAGCAGTCCTCCCCTTGCAGATACGCAGTATTTT,CASSPPLADTQYF
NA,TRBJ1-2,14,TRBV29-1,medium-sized,TGCAGCGTTGAACCGGACAGCGATCCCTATGGCTACACCTTC,CSVEPDSDPYGYTF
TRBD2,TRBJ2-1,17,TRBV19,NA,TGTGCCAGTAGTATGATGGGACTAGCGGGAGGAGGCAATGAGCAGTTCTTC,CASSMMGLAGGGNEQFF
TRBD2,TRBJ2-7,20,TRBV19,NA,TGTGCCAGTAGTATGTTCGGACCCGGGACTAGCGGGGGATCAGCCTACGAGCAGTACTTC,CASSMFGPGTSGGSAYEQYF
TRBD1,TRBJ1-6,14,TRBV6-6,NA,TGTGCCACCTCGGCAGGGGGCTATAATTCACCCCTCCACTTT,CATSAGGYNSPLHF
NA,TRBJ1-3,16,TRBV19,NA,TGTGCCAGTAGTTTCCCCGCGACATCGGAGAAAAACACCATATATTTT,CASSFPATSEKNTIYF
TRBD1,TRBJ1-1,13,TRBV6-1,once,TGTGCCAGCAGTGAGATAAACAGGGGACTGGCTTTCTTT,CASSEINRGLAFF
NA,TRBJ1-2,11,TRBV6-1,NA,TGTGCCAGCAGTGAAGTGAGGGGCTACACCTTC,CASSEVRGYTF
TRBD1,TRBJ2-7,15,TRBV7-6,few,TGTGCCAGCAGCCTCGCAGGGACAGGGGCGACCGAGCAGTACTTC,CASSLAGTGATEQYF
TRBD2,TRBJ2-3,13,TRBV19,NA,TGTGCCAGCGGGGGGACCAGCACAGATACGCAGTATTTT,CASGGTSTDTQYF
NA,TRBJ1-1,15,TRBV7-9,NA,TGTGCCAGCAGCTTAGCAGGGCCGAAGAACACTGAAGCTTTCTTT,CASSLAGPKNTEAFF
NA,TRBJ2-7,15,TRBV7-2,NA,TGTGCCAGCAGCTTAGGGGCGGGGCCCTCCTACGAGCAGTACTTC,CASSLGAGPSYEQYF
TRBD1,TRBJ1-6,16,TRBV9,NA,TGTGCCAGCAGCAGAGACGGACAGGCAGAGAATTCACCCCTCCACTTT,CASSRDGQAENSPLHF
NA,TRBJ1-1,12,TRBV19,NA,TGTGCCAGTGGGTACAGTTCCTTTGAAGCTTTCTTT,CASGYSSFEAFF
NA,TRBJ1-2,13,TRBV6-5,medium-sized,TGTGCCAGCAGTGCAGGACACGCCTATGGCTACACCTTC,CASSAGHAYGYTF
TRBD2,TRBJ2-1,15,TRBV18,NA,TGTGCCAGCTCACCGGTGACTAGCGGGAGCAATGAGCAGTTCTTC,CASSPVTSGSNEQFF
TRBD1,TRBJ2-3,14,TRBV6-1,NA,TGTGCCAGCATTACGGGACAGCGCACAGATACGCAGTATTTT,CASITGQRTDTQYF
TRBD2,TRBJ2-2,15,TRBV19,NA,TGTGCCAGTAGTACGACTAGCGGGAGGGCCGGGGAGCTGTTTTTT,CASSTTSGRAGELFF
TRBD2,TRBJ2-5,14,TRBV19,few,TGTGCCAGTAGACCTAGCGGGGCGAAGGGGACCCAGTACTTC,CASRPSGAKGTQYF
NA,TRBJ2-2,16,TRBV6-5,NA,TGTGCCGGCAGTTATGGGGGGGCCTGGGGCACCGGGGAGCTGTTTTTT,CAGSYGGAWGTGELFF
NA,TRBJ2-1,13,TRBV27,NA,TGTGCCAGCAGTCCAACCCCCTACAATGAGCAGTTCTTC,CASSPTPYNEQFF
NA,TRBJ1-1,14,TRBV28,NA,TGTGCCAGCAGTCTAGGGGGGAAGGCCACTGAAGCTTTCTTT,CASSLGGKATEAFF
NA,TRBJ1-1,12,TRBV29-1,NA,TGCAGCGGGGAGGGGGAGAACACTGAAGCTTTCTTT,CSGEGENTEAFF
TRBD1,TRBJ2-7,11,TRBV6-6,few,TGTGCCAGCAGCCAAGACAGGGGGGAGTACTTC,CASSQDRGEYF
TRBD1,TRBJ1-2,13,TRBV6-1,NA,TGTGCCAGCAGTGTGACAGGGGACTATGGCTACACCTTC,CASSVTGDYGYTF
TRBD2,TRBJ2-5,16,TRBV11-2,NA,TGTGCCAGCAGCACCTGGGAGGGCAGGAAGGGCGAGACCCAGTACTTC,CASSTWEGRKGETQYF
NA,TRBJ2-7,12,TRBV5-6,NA,TGTGCCAGCAGCTTAAGGGGGGCCGAGCAGTACTTC,CASSLRGAEQYF
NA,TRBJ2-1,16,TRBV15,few,TGTGCCACCAGCAGAGATCGGGCTAGCCCCCTCAATGAGCAGTTCTTC,CATSRDRASPLNEQFF
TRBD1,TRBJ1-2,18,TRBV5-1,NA,TGCGCCAGCAGCAGCCAACCGGGACAGACAACATCCAACTATGGCTACACCTTC,CASSSQPGQTTSNYGYTF
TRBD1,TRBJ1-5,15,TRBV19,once,TGTGCCAGTAGTGGGGGACAGGGGGCGAATCAGCCCCAGCATTTT,CASSGGQGANQPQHF